The 8 T cell receptor beta chains below come from one sample, sequenced in a study of blood T cells in healthy people across ages. The use of a sample-barcoded 5' primer and a J-beta primer mix characterized a second PCR of about 7 to 12 cycles. From the 5' RACE reads, TCRdb called clonotypes with MiXCR, one entry per CDR3 protein. The table includes about 1.1 million distinct CDR3 sequences, more than 30% detected once. Sample: blood. These receptors all stem from a man between 18 and 29 years old in good health.

A few counts support this clonotype. The V call is TRBV9, the J call TRBJ2-3; D is undetermined. This CDR3 is 13 amino acids long. CDR1 and CDR2 (germline): SGDLS, YYNGEE. The germline V and J ends were trimmed by 5 bases and 0 bases, with 7 bases remaining between them. The CDR3 DNA sequence: TGTGCCAGCAGAAACCCCAGCACAGATACGCAGTATTTT. Protein: CASRNPSTDTQYF. Full variable domain (remainder filled in from reference TRBV9 and TRBJ2-3): DSGVTQTPKHLITATGQRVTLRCSPRSGDLSVYWYQQSLDQGLQFLIQYYNGEERAKGNILERFSAQQFPDLHSELNLSSLELGDSALYFCASRNPSTDTQYFGPGTRLTVL.

The chain has TRBV12-3 or TRBV12-4 and TRBJ1-5; tentatively, D is TRBD1 (5 bases). The V end was cut by 6 bases, the J end by 7 bases, with 19 bases between. The CDR3 runs 15 residues. In DNA form, the CDR3 reads TGTGCCAGCAGCCCCAGGGTGGGGATAGGCCAGCCCCAGCATTTT. It specifies CASSPRVGIGQPQHF.

This clonotype was observed many times. This rearrangement joins TRBV29-1 to TRBJ2-4; D gene unclear. The germline gives CDR1 SQVTM, CDR2 ANQGSEA. The CDR3 is 13 amino acids. Trimming cost V 5 bases and J 0 bases, with 8 bases left between them. The CDR3 loop reads CSVRLVAKNIQYF. The CDR3 DNA sequence: TGCAGCGTTCGGCTCGTAGCCAAAAACATTCAGTACTTC.

The J gene is TRBJ1-1, the V gene TRBV12-3 or TRBV12-4; tentatively, D is TRBD1 (5 bases). The CDR3 totals 15 residues. The germline V and J ends were trimmed by 6 bases and 1 base, with 15 bases remaining between them. CDR3 in amino acids: CASSVSGPRNTEAFF. In DNA, the CDR3 is TGTGCCAGCAGCGTTTCGGGACCAAGGAACACTGAAGCTTTCTTT.

The chain joins TRBV12-3 or TRBV12-4 to TRBJ1-1, with 9 bases identical to TRBD1. This CDR3 has 14 amino acids. Germline trimming cut 6 bases from V and 5 bases from J; bases unmatched to any gene: 7. CDR3: CASRSGQGWTEAFF. The DNA of the CDR3 is TGTGCCAGCAGGTCCGGACAGGGGTGGACTGAAGCTTTCTTT.

The rearrangement uses TRBV5-1 and TRBJ2-5; D may match TRBD1 or TRBD2 (6 bases each). The CDR3 totals 13 residues. The ends were cut back, 7 bases at V and 2 bases at J, with 12 bases in the middle. Germline values: CDR1 SGHRS, CDR2 YFSETQ. CDR3 sequence (DNA): TGCGCCAGCGGGGGGCCCTATCAAGAGACCCAGTACTTC. As protein: CASGGPYQETQYF.

The chain recombines TRBV6-5 with TRBJ2-3; 10 bases match TRBD2. This CDR3 has 16 amino acids. Trimming cost V 4 bases and J 6 bases; bases outside gene matches: 10. Germline V gene sequence: CDR1 MNHEY, CDR2 SVGAGI. This chain's CDR3 is CASSSGLAVYTDTQYF. For the CDR3, the DNA is TGTGCCAGCAGTTCCGGACTAGCGGTATATACGGATACGCAGTATTTT.

A few counts support this clonotype. The chain combines TRBV5-1 with TRBJ2-3, with a tentative D call TRBD1 (6 bases). Trimming cost V 0 bases and J 4 bases, with 12 bases left between them. The CDR3 contains 15 residues. Germline V gives CDR1 SGHRS, CDR2 YFSETQ. The DNA of the CDR3 is TGCGCCAGCAGCTTGGCCGGGAAGGGGGCAGATACGCAGTATTTT. Its protein is CASSLAGKGADTQYF.